This TCR beta chain emerged from a study of OX40 agonist ivuxolimab in advanced cancers. Study information: The group had a mean age of roughly 56 years, ranged from roughly 23 to 85, and was approximately 81% male.

This clone was recorded only once. Data came from immunoSEQ multiplex PCR; TCRdb stores just in-frame clones and leaves some out. The table records 57,000 or so clones, over 80% of them present only once. The sample here was CD4+ or CD8+ T cells sorted from blood, taken in a trial of the OX40 agonist ivuxolimab. The sequence was collected from an adult with an advanced solid tumor such as melanoma, head and neck, liver or kidney cancer.

The chain's CDR3 is CASSLESRANEQFF. The CDR3 bases are TGTGCCAGCAGCTTAGAGTCCCGGGCGAATGAGCAGTTCTTC. J is TRBJ2-1 and V is TRBV7-2; D is ambiguous. Per germline, CDR1 SGHTA and CDR2 FQGNSA. The ends were cut back, 1 base at V and 7 bases at J, with 11 bases in the middle. The CDR3 is made up of 14 amino acids.